The following is a T cell receptor (beta chain) sequence with its context. Antigen specificity is unknown. Sequencing used immunoSEQ multiplex PCR; TCRdb keeps in-frame clones, though not all of them. This sample has 100,000 to 150,000 clones, with 85% found just once. Trimming shortened V by 2 bases and J by 9 bases, and 14 bases separated the two germline ends. This CDR3 contains 15 residues. Looked up from germline, CDR1 is SGHTA and CDR2 is FQGNSA. Analysis merged second doses at about 4 or about 12 weeks. This sample was taken from a study of T cell responses to AZD1222 COVID-19 vaccine. Overall study findings and caveats: Repertoire sampling was restricted to post-peak T cell response timepoints. CD4 TCRs associated with vaccination spanned spike, dominating at 160-218 and 743-854.

Material: peripheral blood, obtained 28 days after the second AZD1222 dose. This TCR was recovered from an adult who received the AZD1222 COVID-19 vaccine. The rearrangement uses TRBV7-2 and TRBJ1-6; D possibly corresponds to TRBD1 (6 bases). CDR3 DNA: TGTGCCAGCAGCTTAAGTACGGGGGCGAGTTCACCCCTCCACTTT. This gives the protein CASSLSTGASSPLHF.